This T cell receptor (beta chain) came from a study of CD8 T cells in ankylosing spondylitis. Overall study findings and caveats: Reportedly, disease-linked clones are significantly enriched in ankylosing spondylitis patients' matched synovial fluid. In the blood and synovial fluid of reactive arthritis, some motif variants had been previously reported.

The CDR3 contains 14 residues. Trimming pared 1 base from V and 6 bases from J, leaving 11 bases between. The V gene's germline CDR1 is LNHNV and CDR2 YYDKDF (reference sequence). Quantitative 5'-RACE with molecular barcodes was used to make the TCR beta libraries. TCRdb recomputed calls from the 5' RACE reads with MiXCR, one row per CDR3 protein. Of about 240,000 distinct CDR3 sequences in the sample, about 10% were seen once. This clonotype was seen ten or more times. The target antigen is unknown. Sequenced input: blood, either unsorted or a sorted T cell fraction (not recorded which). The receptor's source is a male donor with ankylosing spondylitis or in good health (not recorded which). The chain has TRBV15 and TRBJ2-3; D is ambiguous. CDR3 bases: TGTGCCACCAGCAGAGCTGGCGCCTCGGATACGCAGTATTTT. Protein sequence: CATSRAGASDTQYF.